This T cell receptor (beta chain) was sequenced for a study of blood T cells in healthy people across ages. The CDR3 runs 15 residues. Germline V CDR1 and CDR2: SGHAT, FQNNGV. Germline trimming cut 5 bases from V and 7 bases from J; bases unmatched to any gene: 7. Primers used in a second PCR of roughly 6 to 12 cycles were a sample-barcoded 5' primer and a J-beta primer mix. TCRdb redid the calling of the 5' RACE reads with MiXCR, one entry per CDR3 protein. Altogether under 2,000,000 distinct CDR3 sequences are present, roughly 50% being singletons, with the ten largest covering roughly 2%. This clonotype was found a few times.

The chain joins TRBV11-2 to TRBJ2-4, with 11 bases matching TRBD1. The sequenced sample consisted of blood. The TCR was taken from a woman aged 40 to 50 in good health. The CDR3 bases are TGTGCCAGCAGCGACGGACAGGGGGCAGCGAACATTCAGTACTTC. Residues: CASSDGQGAANIQYF.